This section outlines one T cell receptor (beta chain) sequence together with its context. Its antigen is not known. The data were obtained in a study of persistence of HIV-infected CD4 T cells. The wider study: Multiple blood draws of up to 180 mL, except two donors with single leukapheresis.

The libraries were made with immunoSEQ version 4 in survey mode. Clones were read by immunoSEQ multiplex PCR, and TCRdb kept only the in-frame ones, dropping some. The sample has 50,000 or so clones; approximately 72% are singletons. Cells were stimulated with CMV-infected fibroblast lysates at approximately 10 ug/mL. Sorted nonresponding memory CD4+ T cells were CD40L-negative, CD69-negative, CD45RO-high. For at least 4 years, plasma HIV-1 RNA was undetectable (<50 copies/mL). This CDR3 region has 16 residues. Looked up from germline, CDR1 is WSHSY and CDR2 is SAAADI. After removal of 6 bases from V and 0 bases from J, the junction contained 3 bases not matched to a gene.

The TCR was taken from an adult man with HIV who was CMV-seropositive. The V and J genes are TRBV10-2 and TRBJ1-6, with 9 bases identical to TRBD1. The source material was CD4+ T cells sorted from PBMCs after roughly 18-hour stimulation, sampled from a patient who received antiretroviral therapy. The CDR3 loop reads CASRRQGGSYNSPLHF. In DNA, the CDR3 is TGCGCCAGCAGAAGACAGGGGGGCTCCTATAATTCACCCCTCCACTTT.